The source of this TCR beta chain is a study of OX40 agonist ivuxolimab in advanced cancers. The data were produced by immunoSEQ multiplex PCR, yet TCRdb's version contains in-frame clones alone and is incomplete. The profile shows about 100,000 clones, around 90% of them singletons. With 4 bases removed from V and 4 bases from J, the gap between germline ends came to 16 bases. The CDR3 consists of 15 residues. Per germline, CDR1 SGHRS and CDR2 YFSETQ. J is TRBJ2-3 and V is TRBV5-1; D is unresolved. This TCR derives from an adult with an advanced solid tumor such as melanoma, head and neck, liver or kidney cancer. The sequences come from CD4+ or CD8+ T cells sorted from blood, collected in a trial of the OX40 agonist ivuxolimab. CDR3 sequence (DNA): TGCGCCAGCAGCCAGGAGCCCGGCCTGGCAGATACGCAGTATTTT. This codes for CASSQEPGLADTQYF.